The sequence of this TCR beta chain was determined in a study of radiotherapy plus CTLA-4 blockade in lung cancer. Study observations and caveats: The authors reported that early blood T cell clone dynamics, with interferon-beta, best predicted response. The study found tumor-derived TCR clones expanded in blood after radiotherapy plus ipilimumab.

Generated by immunoSEQ multiplex PCR, the TCRdb table keeps only in-frame clones and is missing some. The sample consists of tens of thousands of clones, roughly 72% of them appearing once. With respect to this clone: Its antigen is undetermined.

This sequence was found in a human donor with non-small cell lung cancer who had stable disease on radiotherapy plus ipilimumab. The sequencing here drew on peripheral blood, taken from a patient treated with radiotherapy plus ipilimumab.

In DNA, the CDR3 is TGTGCCAGTGGTACCGGGACAGGGTACAATGAGCAGTTCTTC. This translates into CASGTGTGYNEQFF. The gene calls are TRBV19 and TRBJ2-1, with 9 bases identical to TRBD1. The J segment lost 4 bases and the V segment lost 8 bases, leaving 6 bases of the junction unmatched. This CDR3 has 14 residues. The germline gives CDR1 LNHDA, CDR2 SQIVND (reference sequence).